This T cell receptor beta chain stems from a study of blood T cells in healthy people across ages. The study's findings and limits: Estimated diversity across one million T cells was deemed an underestimate. TCR beta diversity per million T cells fell roughly linearly with age.

Together with a sample-barcoded 5' primer, a J-beta primer mix was included in a second PCR lasting about 7 to 11 cycles. The authors tagged each cDNA molecule using a template-switch adaptor with 12 random nucleotides. TCRdb used MiXCR to reprocess the 5' RACE reads, holding one entry per CDR3 protein. The sample carries 1.4 million to 1.5 million distinct CDR3 sequences, 42% recorded once. This clonotype has a handful of counts. Its target is not known. The specimen was blood. The receptor comes from a woman between 18 and 30 years old in good health.

The CDR3 nucleotides read TGTGCCAGCAGCTATTATCCCGGGGAGCTGTTTTTT. It codes for CASSYYPGELFF. This chain joins TRBV9 and TRBJ2-2; no reliable D call. Looked up from germline, CDR1 is SGDLS and CDR2 is YYNGEE. Between the trimmed V and J ends, which lost 4 bases and 6 bases, there was a span of 7 bases. The CDR3 totals 12 residues.